Below are 21 T cell receptor beta chains sequenced from a single sample in a study of long-term antiretroviral therapy in people with HIV. Runs used v3.0 of the immunoSEQ assay and were done at survey level. Method: immunoSEQ multiplex PCR; TCRdb's copy keeps in-frame clones and lacks some. In the table there are over 15,000 clones, 80% of which are singletons. The sequences come from unsorted PBMCs, collected 0.1 years before starting antiretroviral therapy. The receptors derive from a man aged 18 to 29 with HIV.

This chain links TRBV10-3 with TRBJ2-7; D remains ambiguous. The CDR3 has 13 amino acids. The germline V gene has CDR1 ENHRY and CDR2 SYGVKD. Between the trimmed V and J ends, which lost 2 bases and 1 base, there was a span of 6 bases. CDR3 amino acids: CAISEGHSYEQYF. The CDR3 coding sequence is TGTGCCATCAGTGAGGGGCATTCCTACGAGCAGTACTTC.

The chain is built from TRBV7-9 and TRBJ2-7; weak D call: TRBD2 (6 bases). The germline V and J ends were trimmed by 5 bases and 6 bases, with 14 bases remaining between them. CDR3 length equals 13 residues. CDR1 is SEHNR and CDR2 is FQNEAQ in the germline V gene (reference sequence). CDR3 DNA sequence: TGTGCCAGCAGCCCTTGGGACTTTTCCGAGCAGTACTTC. As protein: CASSPWDFSEQYF.

Remarks on this clone: This sample includes further DNA sequences coding for the same CDR3. The chain carries TRBV4-2 and TRBJ1-1; 8 nucleotides match TRBD1. Germline CDR1 reads LGHNA; CDR2 reads YNFKEQ. CDR3 size: 13 residues. V trimming: 7 bases; J trimming: 1 base; junction bases outside the gene matches: 2. The CDR3 bases are TGTGCCAGCAACAGGGGGGAGAACACTGAAGCTTTCTTT. Translated, it gives CASNRGENTEAFF.

The chain recombines TRBV10-3 with TRBJ2-3; D is possibly TRBD2 (7 bases). CDR1 is ENHRY, CDR2 SYGVKD, per germline. The V end lost 8 bases, the J end lost 0 bases, and 12 bases lay between the germline ends. The CDR3 contains 14 residues. This chain's CDR3 is CAIGAGASTDTQYF. Written as DNA, the CDR3 is TGTGCCATCGGTGCGGGGGCCAGCACAGATACGCAGTATTTT.

The V and J genes are TRBV11-2 and TRBJ2-5; D is possibly TRBD2 (5 bases). The germline V gene has CDR1 SGHAT and CDR2 FQNNGV. The germline V and J ends were trimmed by 5 bases and 5 bases, with 9 bases remaining between them. There are 12 residues in the CDR3. CDR3 in DNA: TGTGCCAGCAGCCCATCGGGGGAGACCCAGTACTTC. It encodes CASSPSGETQYF.

V gene TRBV4-3 combines with J gene TRBJ1-4; no definite D call. This CDR3 is built from 13 residues. V shed 0 bases and J shed 14 bases, with 13 bases lying between them. The germline V gene has CDR1 LGHNA and CDR2 YSLEER. The CDR3 spells CASSQDFGSLLFF. CDR3 nucleotides: TGCGCCAGCAGCCAAGATTTCGGCAGCCTCCTGTTTTTT.

The V and J genes are TRBV9 and TRBJ1-5, with a tentative D call TRBD1 (5 bases). This CDR3 spans 15 amino acids. Germline V gene sequence: CDR1 SGDLS, CDR2 YYNGEE. V lost 0 bases, J lost 3 bases, and 10 bases lay in between. The CDR3 DNA is TGTGCCAGCAGCGTAGAACCAGGGACCAATCAGCCCCAGCATTTT. Its translation is CASSVEPGTNQPQHF. Using reference TRBV9 and TRBJ1-5 for the parts outside the CDR3, the full variable domain is DSGVTQTPKHLITATGQRVTLRCSPRSGDLSVYWYQQSLDQGLQFLIQYYNGEERAKGNILERFSAQQFPDLHSELNLSSLELGDSALYFCASSVEPGTNQPQHFGDGTRLSIL.

The rearrangement links TRBV19 to TRBJ1-1; D might be TRBD1 (5 bases). CDR3 size: 14 residues. V was trimmed by 3 bases and J by 4 bases, leaving 12 bases between them. Germline loops: CDR1 LNHDA, CDR2 SQIVND (reference sequence). In DNA form, the CDR3 reads TGTGCCAGTAGTATGAGGGCAGGGACCACTGAAGCTTTCTTT. Its translation: CASSMRAGTTEAFF.

The gene calls are TRBV6-5 and TRBJ1-1, with D possibly being TRBD1 (5 bases). Germline-derived CDR1 and CDR2 are MNHEY and SVGAGI. V was pared by 7 bases and J by 6 bases, with 15 bases between. This CDR3 comprises 13 residues. DNA for the CDR3: TGTGCCAGCATGGGGACCCAGAGGGCTGAAGCTTTCTTT. It is translated as CASMGTQRAEAFF.

This chain uses TRBV7-9 with TRBJ1-1; D unclear. The CDR3 is 12 residues long. From germline, CDR1 is SEHNR and CDR2 FQNEAQ (reference sequence). Deletions cut 4 bases from V and 1 base from J, with 4 bases between. The DNA of the CDR3 is TGTGCCAGCAGCTACAAGAACACTGAAGCTTTCTTT. Its protein product is CASSYKNTEAFF.

The chain carries TRBV2 and TRBJ2-3; D not certain. Germline V gene lookup returns CDR1 SNHLY and CDR2 FYNNEI. The CDR3 runs to 13 residues. With 2 bases removed from V and 0 bases from J, the gap between germline ends came to 3 bases. The DNA for the CDR3 is TGTGCCAGCAGTGAACAGAGCACAGATACGCAGTATTTT. Encoded protein: CASSEQSTDTQYF.

The genes are TRBV10-3 and TRBJ1-2; maybe TRBD1 (6 bases). Germline V CDR1 and CDR2: ENHRY, SYGVKD. The CDR3 is 16 residues long. V was pared by 4 bases and J by 0 bases, with 15 bases between. CDR3 region: CAISGTRGATNYGYTF. DNA of the CDR3: TGTGCCATCAGTGGAACGAGGGGGGCTACTAACTATGGCTACACCTTC.

The V call is TRBV14, the J call TRBJ1-1; tentative D call: TRBD1 (5 bases). CDR3 length equals 18 residues. Per germline, CDR1 SGHDN and CDR2 FVKESK. The V end was cut by 0 bases, the J end by 3 bases, with 20 bases between. The CDR3 sequence: CASSQDDSLWGVYTEAFF. The CDR3 region has the DNA TGTGCCAGCAGCCAAGATGACAGCCTGTGGGGTGTTTACACTGAAGCTTTCTTT. Together with reference TRBV14 and TRBJ1-1, the CDR3 gives the full variable domain: EAGVTQFPSHSVIEKGQTVTLRCDPISGHDNLYWYRRVMGKEIKFLLHFVKESKQDESGMPNNRFLAERTGGTYSTLKVQPAELEDSGVYFCASSQDDSLWGVYTEAFFGQGTRLTVV.

The chain carries TRBV18 and TRBJ2-7, with 11 positions matching TRBD1. Germline CDR1 KGHSH, CDR2 LQKENI. The CDR3 is 14 amino acids. The ends lost 3 bases at V and 7 bases at J; junction bases unmatched: 5. CDR3 DNA: TGTGCCAGCTCACCTGGGACAGGGGGTCGGGAGCAGTACTTC. Its protein is CASSPGTGGREQYF.

The rearrangement links TRBV4-3 to TRBJ2-1; no reliable D call. V was trimmed by 1 base and J by 6 bases, leaving 7 bases between them. Germline V gives CDR1 LGHNA, CDR2 YSLEER. This CDR3 is 13 amino acids long. In nucleotides, the CDR3 is TGCGCCAGCAGCCAAGGGCGCATCAATGAGCAGTTCTTC. Translated, it gives CASSQGRINEQFF.

This clone was seen more than once but under ten times. The V call is TRBV5-4, the J call TRBJ1-6, with a weak D call TRBD1 (5 bases). The germline gives CDR1 SGHNT, CDR2 YYREEE (reference sequence). This CDR3 region has 14 residues. Trimming took 6 bases from V and 7 from J, leaving 14 bases between them. DNA for the CDR3: TGTGCCAGCACCGCGGGGGGGTCCAATTCACCCCTCCACTTT. Amino acids: CASTAGGSNSPLHF.

J is TRBJ1-2 and V is TRBV28, with D maybe TRBD1 (5 bases). V was clipped by 2 bases and J by 4 bases, with 11 bases between them. The CDR3 loop spans 14 amino acids. The germline V gene has CDR1 MDHEN and CDR2 SYDVKM. CDR3 in amino acids: CASSLPGGTYGYTF. CDR3 bases: TGTGCCAGCAGTTTACCGGGGGGAACCTATGGCTACACCTTC.

The rearrangement joins TRBV7-2 to TRBJ1-1, with a tentative D call TRBD1 (6 bases). The CDR3 length is 14 residues. V lost 6 bases and J lost 3, with 14 bases in between. Germline V gene data show CDR1 as SGHTA and CDR2 as FQGNSA. CDR3 nucleotide sequence: TGTGCCAGCAGTGAAAGGAGGGGGGACACTGAAGCTTTCTTT. It yields the protein CASSERRGDTEAFF.

The rearrangement uses TRBV11-2 and TRBJ2-7; the match to TRBD2 covers 9 bases. CDR1 and CDR2 (germline): SGHAT, FQNNGV. This CDR3 region has 16 residues. V was pared by 2 bases and J by 5 bases, with 10 bases of the junction left unmatched. In DNA, the CDR3 is TGTGCCAGCAGCTTATTAGCGGGAGTCGGGAGCAACGAGCAGTACTTC. It translates to CASSLLAGVGSNEQYF. The complete variable domain, with remaining parts taken from reference TRBV11-2 and TRBJ2-7, reads EAGVAQSPRYKIIEKRQSVAFWCNPISGHATLYWYQQILGQGPKLLIQFQNNGVVDDSQLPKDRFSAERLKGVDSTLKIQPAKLEDSAVYLCASSLLAGVGSNEQYFGPGTRLTVT.

The chain has TRBV11-2 and TRBJ2-6, with 7 bases fitting TRBD2. Germline V gene sequence: CDR1 SGHAT, CDR2 FQNNGV. This CDR3 is 17 amino acids long. The V and J ends lost 5 bases and 2 bases, in that order; junction bases with no gene match: 9. The CDR3 loop reads CASSERPGGAGANVLTF. The CDR3, as DNA: TGTGCCAGCAGCGAGAGGCCGGGGGGAGCTGGGGCCAACGTCCTGACTTTC.

This chain links TRBV27 with TRBJ2-7, with a weak D call TRBD2 (7 bases). This CDR3 comprises 19 residues. V lost 6 bases, J lost 6 bases, and 33 bases lay in between. Germline loops: CDR1 MNHEY, CDR2 SMNVEV (reference sequence). The CDR3 bases are TGTGCCAGCAGCTATTCATGGGGGGGGGCGCATCGTTCTCGCGTCGAGCAGTACTTC. This sequence encodes CASSYSWGGAHRSRVEQYF.